These 21 T cell receptor beta chains were sequenced from one sample in a study of blood T cell repertoires in COVID-19. Profiling relied on immunoSEQ multiplex PCR, and the TCRdb table lists in-frame clones only, not all of them. The sample contains more than 450,000 clones, roughly 90% of which appear only once. The sample was PBMCs or T cells enriched from blood (not recorded which). The receptors shown here come from a woman between 18 and 29 years old who had recovered from COVID-19.

There are many counts of this clone. This chain links TRBV28 with TRBJ1-2, with TRBD1 matching 7 bases. This CDR3 is 13 amino acids long. V lost 4 bases and J lost 7; bases outside the gene matches: 6. The germline CDR1 and CDR2 sequences are MDHEN and SYDVKM. For the CDR3, the DNA is TGTGCCAGCAGTTCAGGACAGGCGGTTGGCTACACCTTC. Translation gives CASSSGQAVGYTF.

The rearrangement uses TRBV27 and TRBJ1-3, with D uncertain. Trimming removed 0 bases from V and 0 bases from J, with 6 bases in between. This CDR3 spans 15 amino acids. CDR1 and CDR2 from the germline V gene are MNHEY and SMNVEV (reference sequence). The CDR3 region has the DNA TGTGCCAGCAGTTTATCCTATACCTCTGGAAACACCATATATTTT. Its translation: CASSLSYTSGNTIYF.

To note about this clone: Other DNA sequences in this sample translate to the same CDR3. This chain links TRBV20-1 with TRBJ2-7; D gene unclear. The CDR3 runs to 11 residues. V dropped 1 base and J dropped 4 bases, with 5 bases sitting between them. Per the germline V gene, CDR1 is DFQATT and CDR2 is SNEGSKA (reference sequence). CDR3 residues: CSARGAYEQYF. CDR3 DNA: TGCAGTGCTAGAGGAGCGTACGAGCAGTACTTC.

The sample holds a few counts of this clone. The J gene is TRBJ1-5, the V gene TRBV15; tentative D call: TRBD1 (5 bases). CDR1 and CDR2 (germline): LNHNV, YYDKDF (reference sequence). Trimming removed 1 base at V and 2 bases at J, with 12 bases between. The CDR3 length is 16 residues. CDR3 sequence reads: CATSRGLDRGNQPQHF. As DNA, the CDR3 is TGTGCCACCAGCAGAGGACTCGACAGAGGCAATCAGCCCCAGCATTTT.

The J gene is TRBJ2-3, the V gene TRBV6-5, with 12 bases aligning to TRBD2. In germline, CDR1 is MNHEY, CDR2 SVGAGI. The CDR3 covers 15 residues. Trimming at V came to 8 bases and at J to 6 bases, leaving 9 bases not matched to a gene. CDR3 region: CASDSSGGAPDTQYF. CDR3 bases: TGTGCCAGCGATTCTAGCGGGGGGGCCCCCGATACGCAGTATTTT.

This chain uses TRBV4-1 with TRBJ2-7; 7 bases align to TRBD1. Germline V CDR1 and CDR2: MGHRA, YSYEKL. There are 17 residues in the CDR3. V was clipped by 1 base and J by 4 bases; unmatched bases: 13. The CDR3 loop reads CASSQGPRGGRRYEQYF. The CDR3, as DNA: TGCGCCAGCAGCCAAGGCCCCAGAGGGGGCCGTAGGTACGAGCAGTACTTC.

The chain uses TRBV19 and TRBJ2-6; D perhaps matches TRBD2 (6 bases). The CDR3 totals 18 residues. In germline, CDR1 is LNHDA, CDR2 SQIVND (reference sequence). V lost 0 bases to trimming and J lost 0 bases, with 12 bases between them. DNA for the CDR3: TGTGCCAGTAGTATAGATAGGGCGCGGGGCTCTGGGGCCAACGTCCTGACTTTC. Protein sequence: CASSIDRARGSGANVLTF.

The chain employs TRBV5-1 and TRBJ2-3, with 11 bases matching TRBD2. The germline CDR1 and CDR2 sequences are SGHRS and YFSETQ. The trim removed 4 bases at V and 2 bases at J, leaving 6 bases unmatched. The CDR3 contains 16 residues. CDR3 region: CASSIGTSGPTDTQYF. The CDR3, as DNA: TGCGCCAGCAGCATCGGGACTAGCGGACCCACAGATACGCAGTATTTT.

About this clone: This CDR3 is also generated by other DNA sequences in the sample. The rearrangement links TRBV5-1 to TRBJ1-1, with a weak D call TRBD1 (6 bases). The CDR3 totals 15 residues. Germline V CDR1 and CDR2: SGHRS, YFSETQ. V was cut by 3 bases and J by 1 base, with 13 bases left in between. The CDR3 DNA sequence: TGCGCCAGCAGCTCGCAAACAGGGTCGAACACTGAAGCTTTCTTT. This gives the protein CASSSQTGSNTEAFF.

The chain uses TRBV6-1 and TRBJ2-2, with D possibly matching TRBD2 (6 bases). Germline V lookup: CDR1 MNHNS, CDR2 SASEGT. Trimming pared 2 bases from V and 7 bases from J, leaving 11 bases between. The CDR3 has 14 amino acids. CDR3 coding DNA: TGTGCCAGCAGTGAACGGGGGAAGGGCGGGGAGCTGTTTTTT. It encodes CASSERGKGGELFF.

This chain joins TRBV12-3 or TRBV12-4 and TRBJ1-1; a possible D gene is TRBD1 (5 bases). The CDR3 is 11 residues long. Trimming cost V 5 bases and J 11 bases, with 12 bases left between them. The CDR3 bases are TGTGCCAGCAGTCTTCGGGGGGTGGCTTTCTTT. Residues: CASSLRGVAFF.

This clone has a single count. The chain combines TRBV5-5 with TRBJ1-1; the D is unclear. Germline loops: CDR1 SGHKS, CDR2 YYEKEE (reference sequence). There are 14 residues in the CDR3. V lost 4 bases to trimming and J lost 5 bases, with 15 bases between them. The CDR3 loop is CASSPLTRGTEAFF. The CDR3 DNA reads TGTGCCAGCAGCCCCCTGACCCGAGGTACTGAAGCTTTCTTT.

The chain carries TRBV2 and TRBJ1-1, with a weak D call TRBD1 (6 bases). The CDR3 length is 15 residues. CDR1 SNHLY and CDR2 FYNNEI come from the germline V gene. The germline V and J ends were trimmed by 6 bases and 3 bases, with 17 bases remaining between them. CDR3 region: CASRPNREGDTEAFF. The CDR3 DNA follows: TGTGCCAGCAGACCTAACAGGGAAGGGGACACTGAAGCTTTCTTT.

In its sample, this clone was seen once. The rearrangement links TRBV6-5 to TRBJ2-3, with 8 bases fitting TRBD2. V trimming: 7 bases; J trimming: 3 bases; junction bases outside the gene matches: 6. The germline gives CDR1 MNHEY, CDR2 SVGAGI. CDR3 length: 14 residues. The CDR3 region is CASTPGLGTDTQYF. DNA of the CDR3: TGTGCCAGCACCCCGGGACTAGGGACAGATACGCAGTATTTT.

V gene TRBV19 combines with J gene TRBJ1-6; D is perhaps TRBD1 (5 bases). In germline, CDR1 is LNHDA, CDR2 SQIVND (reference sequence). V was shortened by 2 bases and J by 10 bases, with 12 bases between the two germline ends. The CDR3 length is 14 residues. CDR3: CASSIWQGGSPLHF. In DNA form, the CDR3 reads TGTGCCAGTAGTATATGGCAGGGAGGATCACCCCTCCACTTT.

This sequence joins TRBV7-6 and TRBJ1-1; possible D gene TRBD1, 5 bases. The CDR3 extends over 14 amino acids. The V gene lost 1 base and the J gene lost 2 bases, with 8 bases spanning the gap. The germline gives CDR1 SGHVS, CDR2 FNYEAQ. CDR3 sequence reads: CASSLEGPNTEAFF. The DNA of the CDR3 is TGTGCCAGCAGCTTAGAGGGGCCAAACACTGAAGCTTTCTTT.

This clone has a handful of counts. The V call is TRBV5-1, the J call TRBJ1-3, with TRBD1 identical over 7 bases. The CDR3 length is 14 residues. J lost 4 bases, V lost 3 bases, and 4 bases had no gene match. Germline-derived CDR1 and CDR2 are SGHRS and YFSETQ. The CDR3 DNA reads as TGCGCCAGCAGCTGGGACAGTGTAGGAAACACCATATATTTT. Protein product: CASSWDSVGNTIYF. The full variable domain, rest sourced from reference TRBV5-1 and TRBJ1-3, is KAGVTQTPRYLIKTRGQQVTLSCSPISGHRSVSWYQQTPGQGLQFLFEYFSETQRNKGNFPGRFSGRQFSNSRSEMNVSTLELGDSALYLCASSWDSVGNTIYFGEGSWLTVV.

V and J are TRBV7-2 and TRBJ1-1; the match to TRBD1 covers 8 bases. V was pared by 5 bases and J by 6 bases, with 8 bases of the junction left unmatched. CDR3 length: 14 amino acids. Germline loops: CDR1 SGHTA, CDR2 FQGNSA. The CDR3 DNA reads TGTGCCAGCAGCCCGACAGGGGCCAGCGCTGAAGCTTTCTTT. Amino acids: CASSPTGASAEAFF.

The chain joins TRBV5-1 to TRBJ1-6; D is unresolved. The CDR3 consists of 14 residues. Germline V CDR1 and CDR2: SGHRS, YFSETQ. Between the trimmed V and J ends, which lost 4 bases and 8 bases, there was a span of 13 bases. The DNA of the CDR3 is TGCGCCAGCAGCCTCGACGATCGGGATTCACCCCTCCACTTT. The encoded protein is CASSLDDRDSPLHF.

The rearrangement uses TRBV5-1 and TRBJ2-5; D is possibly TRBD1 (6 bases). The germline gives CDR1 SGHRS, CDR2 YFSETQ. V dropped 3 bases and J dropped 3 bases, with 9 bases sitting between them. The CDR3 is 13 residues long. This CDR3 reads CASSWDTEETQYF. The DNA for the CDR3 is TGCGCCAGCAGCTGGGACACAGAAGAGACCCAGTACTTC.

The rearrangement links TRBV19 to TRBJ1-1, with 12 bases aligning to TRBD1. The germline V gene encodes CDR1 LNHDA and CDR2 SQIVND (reference sequence). Trimming at V came to 7 bases and at J to 12 bases, leaving 15 bases not matched to a gene. This CDR3 spans 15 amino acids. CDR3 nucleotide sequence: TGTGCCAGTAAATCCCAACTGGGACAGGGGGCCGAAACTTTCTTT. Amino acid sequence: CASKSQLGQGAETFF.